The 19 T cell receptor beta chains given below trace back to one sample, sequenced in a study of T cells after yellow fever vaccination. From the 5' RACE reads, TCRdb called clonotypes with MiXCR, one entry per CDR3 protein. Found here are about 500,000 distinct CDR3 sequences, about 15% of them singletons; the top ten hold roughly 17%. This material consisted of PBMCs, taken about 5 days after the first yellow fever vaccination. The receptors derive from a man between 18 and 35 years old who received the YFV17D yellow fever vaccine.

This sequence joins TRBV20-1 and TRBJ2-1; tentatively, D is TRBD1 (5 bases). Trimming cost V 3 bases and J 9 bases, with 18 bases left between them. CDR1 and CDR2 (germline): DFQATT, SNEGSKA (reference sequence). The CDR3 contains 14 residues. CDR3 sequence reads: CSARARDVRSEQFF. The CDR3 DNA reads TGCAGTGCTAGGGCCAGGGATGTGCGTAGTGAGCAGTTCTTC.

This sequence joins TRBV15 and TRBJ2-2; the D is unclear. The CDR3 runs to 12 residues. Germline CDR1 is LNHNV and CDR2 is YYDKDF (reference sequence). The V and J ends lost 8 bases and 3 bases respectively, with 7 bases between them. CDR3 loop: CATGRDTGELFF. CDR3 sequence (DNA): TGTGCCACCGGACGGGACACCGGGGAGCTGTTTTTT.

The chain uses TRBV5-1 and TRBJ1-1; D unresolved. V lost 2 bases and J lost 1, with 24 bases in between. This CDR3 contains 19 residues. Per the germline V gene, CDR1 is SGHRS and CDR2 is YFSETQ. In nucleotides, the CDR3 is TGCGCCAGCAGCTTAAGTTTGCGGGTGGAGCGACGGTCGAACACTGAAGCTTTCTTT. It yields the protein CASSLSLRVERRSNTEAFF.

The chain links TRBV5-1 to TRBJ2-3; the match to TRBD2 covers 8 bases. J gave up 2 bases and V 3 bases, and 11 bases lay outside the gene matches. CDR1 and CDR2 (germline): SGHRS, YFSETQ. The CDR3 runs 17 residues. In nucleotides, the CDR3 is TGCGCCAGCAGCTGGGGGACGGGGGGGCGAAACACAGATACGCAGTATTTT. Its translation is CASSWGTGGRNTDTQYF.

The chain recombines TRBV5-6 with TRBJ2-3; no clear D gene. The CDR3 runs 13 residues. The germline V and J ends were trimmed by 1 base and 2 bases, with 5 bases remaining between them. CDR1 is SGHDT and CDR2 is YYEEEE in the germline V gene. This CDR3 is CASSLTLTDTQYF. The DNA for the CDR3 is TGTGCCAGCAGCTTGACCCTCACAGATACGCAGTATTTT.

In its sample, this clonotype was seen many times. CDR3 DNA: TGTGCCAGCACCCTTGACAGGCAAGAGACCCAGTACTTC. Its protein product is CASTLDRQETQYF. J is TRBJ2-5 and V is TRBV7-2; D is perhaps TRBD1 (6 bases). Trimming left V 7 bases short and J 2 bases short, with 11 bases between. Germline lookup yields CDR1 SGHTA and CDR2 FQGNSA. This CDR3 contains 13 residues. Complete variable domain (other parts from reference TRBV7-2 and TRBJ2-5): GAGVSQSPSNKVTEKGKDVELRCDPISGHTALYWYRQSLGQGLEFLIYFQGNSAPDKSGLPSDRFSAERTGGSVSTLTIQRTQQEDSAVYLCASTLDRQETQYFGPGTRLLVL.

V is TRBV9 and J is TRBJ1-1, with D possibly matching TRBD1 (6 bases). Germline CDR1 is SGDLS and CDR2 is YYNGEE. Trimming stripped 4 bases from V and 3 bases from J, with 16 bases between. The CDR3 contains 15 residues. CDR3 residues: CASSPQGVPDTEAFF. DNA of the CDR3: TGTGCCAGCAGCCCACAGGGTGTCCCGGACACTGAAGCTTTCTTT.

This clonotype was observed a few times. The V and J genes are TRBV20-1 and TRBJ2-7; D not certain. Germline loops: CDR1 DFQATT, CDR2 SNEGSKA (reference sequence). Trimming took off 3 bases at V and 7 bases at J, with 10 bases between the two ends. The CDR3 loop spans 11 amino acids. The CDR3 nucleotides are TGCAGTGCTAGTTCCGGGTTTGAGCAGTACGTC. It yields the protein CSASSGFEQYV.

There are a few counts of this clonotype. J is TRBJ2-7 and V is TRBV6-2 or TRBV6-3, with 8 positions matching TRBD2. There are 13 residues in the CDR3. Unmatched junction bases numbered 3, after V lost 5 bases and J lost 3 bases. Germline CDR1 reads MNHEY; CDR2 reads SVGEGT. Written as DNA, the CDR3 is TGTGCCAGCAGTCGGGAGGGTGACTACGAGCAGTACTTC. It encodes CASSREGDYEQYF.

This clonotype was seen a handful of times. The chain's CDR3 is CASRPSGGAAGELFF. Written as DNA, the CDR3 is TGTGCCAGCAGACCTAGCGGGGGGGCCGCCGGGGAGCTGTTTTTT. V gene TRBV12-3 or TRBV12-4 combines with J gene TRBJ2-2; 12 positions match TRBD2. CDR3 length: 15 residues. V was clipped by 6 bases and J by 6 bases; unmatched bases: 5.

This clonotype turned up a few times. The genes are TRBV6-2 or TRBV6-3 and TRBJ1-1, with 7 bases lining up with TRBD1. V dropped 7 bases and J dropped 5; count of bases not matched to a gene: 16. Germline-derived CDR1 and CDR2 are MNHEY and SVGEGT. The CDR3 has 16 amino acids. This CDR3 is CASKVTPQGMVTEAFF. The CDR3 region has the DNA TGTGCCAGCAAGGTCACTCCACAGGGGATGGTTACTGAAGCTTTCTTT.

The chain has TRBV12-3 or TRBV12-4 and TRBJ1-1; D gene uncertain. The CDR3 runs 14 residues. V was cut by 1 base and J by 5 bases, with 11 bases left in between. CDR3 sequence reads: CASSLEGKKTEAFF. CDR3 coding DNA: TGTGCCAGCAGTTTAGAGGGTAAGAAAACTGAAGCTTTCTTT.

This sequence joins TRBV27 and TRBJ2-7; TRBD1 aligns across 9 bases. CDR3 length: 15 amino acids. Germline V gene lookup returns CDR1 MNHEY and CDR2 SMNVEV (reference sequence). V was clipped by 5 bases and J by 5 bases; unmatched bases: 10. The CDR3, as DNA: TGTGCCAGCAGTGCCCTCGGGACAGGGTCCCACGAGCAGTACTTC. Translating it yields CASSALGTGSHEQYF.

The CDR3: CASSLRTVTNEQFF. The CDR3 DNA reads as TGTGCCAGCTCACTCCGGACAGTTACGAATGAGCAGTTCTTC. This chain connects TRBV18 to TRBJ2-1; perhaps TRBD1 as D (6 bases). This CDR3 region has 14 residues. In germline, CDR1 is KGHSH, CDR2 LQKENI. V lost 4 bases and J 7 bases, leaving 14 bases between the germline ends. The entire variable domain, with the rest obtained from reference TRBV18 and TRBJ2-1, is as follows: NAGVMQNPRHLVRRRGQEARLRCSPMKGHSHVYWYRQLPEEGLKFMVYLQKENIIDESGMPKERFSAEFPKEGPSILRIQQVVRGDSAAYFCASSLRTVTNEQFFGPGTRLTVL.

This clonotype was detected only a few times. This chain links TRBV10-3 with TRBJ1-1; no definite D call. Germline V lookup: CDR1 ENHRY, CDR2 SYGVKD. Trimming pared 2 bases from V and 10 bases from J, leaving 8 bases between. The CDR3 sequence is 11 residues long. CDR3 region: CAISEGEGAFF. The CDR3 region has the DNA TGTGCCATCAGTGAGGGGGAAGGAGCTTTCTTT.

This clonotype appeared a single time. V usage is TRBV5-8 and J usage is TRBJ2-5; D is uncertain. Per the germline V gene, CDR1 is SGHTS and CDR2 is YDEGEE. The CDR3 loop spans 15 amino acids. Trimming cost V 3 bases and J 4 bases, with 16 bases left between them. The DNA for the CDR3 is TGTGCCAGCAGCTGGGGTCTACGAGGTGGAGAGACCCAGTACTTC. This translates into CASSWGLRGGETQYF.

This clonotype has more than one count but fewer than ten. The V gene is TRBV14, the J gene TRBJ2-7; D gene uncertain. Germline assignment: CDR1 SGHDN and CDR2 FVKESK. V was clipped by 2 bases and J by 5 bases, with 13 bases between them. This CDR3 contains 14 residues. Here the CDR3 reads CASSQMGSPHEQYV. CDR3 sequence (DNA): TGTGCCAGCAGCCAAATGGGGTCACCCCACGAGCAGTACGTC.

CDR3 DNA: TGTGCCAGCAGCGTAAAGAAGGCGGGGGGGCCTTACAATGAGCAGTTCTTC. Translation gives CASSVKKAGGPYNEQFF. The V call is TRBV9, the J call TRBJ2-1, with TRBD2 matching 9 bases. The CDR3 contains 17 residues. CDR1 and CDR2 from the germline V gene are SGDLS and YYNGEE. The V segment lost 1 base and the J segment 4 bases; nucleotides outside the gene matches: 9.

Only a few counts were recorded for this clonotype. The chain links TRBV20-1 to TRBJ2-2; 10 bases line up with TRBD2. Germline trimming cut 3 bases from V and 7 bases from J; bases unmatched to any gene: 8. This CDR3 contains 15 residues. From germline, CDR1 is DFQATT and CDR2 SNEGSKA (reference sequence). CDR3 region: CSASASGGAVGELFF. The DNA of the CDR3 is TGCAGTGCTAGTGCCAGCGGGGGGGCGGTCGGGGAGCTGTTTTTT.